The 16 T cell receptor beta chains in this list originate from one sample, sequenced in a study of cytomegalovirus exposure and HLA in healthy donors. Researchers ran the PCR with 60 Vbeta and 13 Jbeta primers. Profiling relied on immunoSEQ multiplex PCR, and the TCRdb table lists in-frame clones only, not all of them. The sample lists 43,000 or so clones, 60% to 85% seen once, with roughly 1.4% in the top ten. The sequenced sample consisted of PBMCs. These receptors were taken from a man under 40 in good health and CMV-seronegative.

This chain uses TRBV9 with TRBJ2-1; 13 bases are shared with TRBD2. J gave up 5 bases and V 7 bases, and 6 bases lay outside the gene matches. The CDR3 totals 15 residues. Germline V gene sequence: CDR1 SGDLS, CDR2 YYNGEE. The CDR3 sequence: CASGKTSGRHNEQFF. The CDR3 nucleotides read TGTGCCAGCGGGAAGACTAGCGGGAGGCACAATGAGCAGTTCTTC. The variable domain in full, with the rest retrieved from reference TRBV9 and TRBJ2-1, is DSGVTQTPKHLITATGQRVTLRCSPRSGDLSVYWYQQSLDQGLQFLIQYYNGEERAKGNILERFSAQQFPDLHSELNLSSLELGDSALYFCASGKTSGRHNEQFFGPGTRLTVL.

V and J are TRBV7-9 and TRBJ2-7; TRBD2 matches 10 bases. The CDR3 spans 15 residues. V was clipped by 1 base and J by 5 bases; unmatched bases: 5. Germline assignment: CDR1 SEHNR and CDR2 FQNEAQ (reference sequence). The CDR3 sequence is CASSLGTAGGHEQYF. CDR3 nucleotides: TGTGCCAGCAGCTTAGGCACAGCGGGAGGGCACGAGCAGTACTTC.

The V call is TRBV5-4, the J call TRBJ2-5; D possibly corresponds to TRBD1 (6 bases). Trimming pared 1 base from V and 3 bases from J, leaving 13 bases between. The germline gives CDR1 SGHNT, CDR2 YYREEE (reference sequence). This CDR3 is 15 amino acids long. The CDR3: CASSLSTGFEETQYF. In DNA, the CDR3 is TGTGCCAGCAGCTTGAGTACAGGGTTTGAAGAGACCCAGTACTTC.

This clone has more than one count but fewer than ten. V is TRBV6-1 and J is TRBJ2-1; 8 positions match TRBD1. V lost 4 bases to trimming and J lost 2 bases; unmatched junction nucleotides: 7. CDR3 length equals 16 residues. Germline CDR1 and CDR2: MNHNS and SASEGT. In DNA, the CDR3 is TGTGCCAGCAGTGGTGGTGGGACAGGCGCCTACAATGAGCAGTTCTTC. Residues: CASSGGGTGAYNEQFF.

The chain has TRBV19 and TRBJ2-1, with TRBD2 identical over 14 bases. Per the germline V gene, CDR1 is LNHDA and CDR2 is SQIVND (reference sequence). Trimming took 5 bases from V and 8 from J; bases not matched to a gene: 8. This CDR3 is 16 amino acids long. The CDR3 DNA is TGTGCCAGTAGTTCTGGACTAGCGGGAGGTTTATATGAGCAGTTCTTC. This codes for CASSSGLAGGLYEQFF.

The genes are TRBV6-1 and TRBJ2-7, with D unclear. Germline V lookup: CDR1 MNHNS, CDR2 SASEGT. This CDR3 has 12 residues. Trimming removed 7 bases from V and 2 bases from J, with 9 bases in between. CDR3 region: CASNSITYEQYF. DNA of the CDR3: TGTGCCAGCAACAGCATTACCTACGAGCAGTACTTC.

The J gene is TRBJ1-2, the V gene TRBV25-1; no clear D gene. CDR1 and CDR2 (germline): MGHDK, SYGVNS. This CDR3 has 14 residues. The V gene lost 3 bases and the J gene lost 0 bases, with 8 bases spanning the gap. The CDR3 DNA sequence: TGTGCCAGCAGTGATGTGGCATCTAACTATGGCTACACCTTC. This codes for CASSDVASNYGYTF.

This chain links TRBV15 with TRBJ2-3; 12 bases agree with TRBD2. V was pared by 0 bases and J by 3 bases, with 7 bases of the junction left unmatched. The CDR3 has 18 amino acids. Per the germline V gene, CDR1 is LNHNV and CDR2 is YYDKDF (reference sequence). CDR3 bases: TGTGCCACCAGCAGAGATTTAGAGACTAGCGGGAGAACAGATACGCAGTATTTT. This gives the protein CATSRDLETSGRTDTQYF.

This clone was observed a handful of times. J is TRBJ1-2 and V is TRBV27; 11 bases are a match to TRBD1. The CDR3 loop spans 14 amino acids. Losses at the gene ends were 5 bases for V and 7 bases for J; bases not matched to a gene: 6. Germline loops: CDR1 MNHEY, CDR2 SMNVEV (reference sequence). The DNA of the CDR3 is TGTGCCAGCAGTAGGGACAGGGGGTGGGGTGGCTACACCTTC. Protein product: CASSRDRGWGGYTF.

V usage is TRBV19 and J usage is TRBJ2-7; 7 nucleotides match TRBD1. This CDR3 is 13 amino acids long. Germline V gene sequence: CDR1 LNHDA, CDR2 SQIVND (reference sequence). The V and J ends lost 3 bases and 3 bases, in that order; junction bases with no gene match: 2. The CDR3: CASSIGTDYEQYF. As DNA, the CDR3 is TGTGCCAGTAGTATTGGGACAGACTACGAGCAGTACTTC.

The CDR3 region is CASRNISYWGDTEAFF. CDR3 nucleotide sequence: TGTGCCAGCAGAAACATATCCTACTGGGGGGACACTGAAGCTTTCTTT. This chain connects TRBV28 to TRBJ1-1; weak D call: TRBD1 (5 bases). Germline V CDR1 and CDR2: MDHEN, SYDVKM. Trimming took off 6 bases at V and 3 bases at J, with 20 bases between the two ends. CDR3 length: 16 residues.

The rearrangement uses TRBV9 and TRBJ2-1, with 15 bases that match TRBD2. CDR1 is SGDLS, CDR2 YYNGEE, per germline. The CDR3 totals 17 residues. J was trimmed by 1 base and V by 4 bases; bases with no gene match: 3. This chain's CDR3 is CASSTGTSGGSYNEQFF. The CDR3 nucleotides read TGTGCCAGCAGCACGGGGACTAGCGGGGGGTCCTACAATGAGCAGTTCTTC.

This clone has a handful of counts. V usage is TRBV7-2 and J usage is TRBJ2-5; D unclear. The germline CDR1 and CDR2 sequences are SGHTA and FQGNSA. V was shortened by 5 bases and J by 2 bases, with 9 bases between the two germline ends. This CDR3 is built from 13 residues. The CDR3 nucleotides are TGTGCCAGCAGCCGTGAGCGTCAAGAGACCCAGTACTTC. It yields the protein CASSRERQETQYF.

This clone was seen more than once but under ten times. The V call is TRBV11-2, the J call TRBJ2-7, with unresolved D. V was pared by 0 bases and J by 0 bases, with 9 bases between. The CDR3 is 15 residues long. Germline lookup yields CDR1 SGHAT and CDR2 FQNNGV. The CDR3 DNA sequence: TGTGCCAGCAGCTTAGATATCGTGAGCTCCTACGAGCAGTACTTC. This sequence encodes CASSLDIVSSYEQYF.

The CDR3 DNA reads as TGTGCCAGCAGCGGGGTGGGGGGACACAATGAGCAGTTCTTC. This gives the protein CASSGVGGHNEQFF. J is TRBJ2-1 and V is TRBV7-2, with D possibly matching TRBD2 (6 bases). Germline V gives CDR1 SGHTA, CDR2 FQGNSA. The CDR3 totals 14 residues. Between the trimmed V and J ends, which lost 5 bases and 5 bases, there was a span of 13 bases.

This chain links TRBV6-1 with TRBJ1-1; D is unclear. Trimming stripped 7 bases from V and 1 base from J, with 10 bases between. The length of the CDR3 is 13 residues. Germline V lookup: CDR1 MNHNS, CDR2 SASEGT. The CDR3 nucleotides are TGTGCCAGCACCATCCAATGGAACACTGAAGCTTTCTTT. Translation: CASTIQWNTEAFF.